The 5 T cell receptor beta chains reported below all come from one sample, sequenced in a study of shared clonotypes between healthy human individuals. The repertoire was sequenced with immunoSEQ multiplex PCR; TCRdb's copy has only in-frame clones and lacks some. The table shows around 2.1 million clones, with 95% occurring only once. Sequenced: naive CD4+ T cells sorted from blood. Subset of the sample: CD45RA+ positively selected. Source of these receptors: a man aged 18-30 years in good health.

The chain employs TRBV21-1 and TRBJ1-4; TRBD1, the table's D call, was not compared with the DNA. TRBV21-1 is an annotated pseudogene. This CDR3 contains 15 residues. CDR3: CASSKNGQHNEKLFF. CDR3 sequence (DNA): TGTGCCAGCAGCAAAAATGGGCAGCATAATGAAAAACTGTTTTTT.

V gene TRBV28 combines with J gene TRBJ1-5, with D uncertain. The V gene lost 6 bases and the J gene lost 0 bases, with 12 bases spanning the gap. CDR1 and CDR2 (germline): MDHEN, SYDVKM. This CDR3 region has 15 residues. The CDR3 sequence: CASREPGYSNQPQHF. DNA of the CDR3: TGTGCCAGCAGGGAACCCGGTTATAGCAATCAGCCCCAGCATTTT.

This clone was picked up one time. The chain employs TRBV7-3 and TRBJ2-5; TRBD1 or TRBD2 may be the D gene (6 bases each). There are 13 residues in the CDR3. Germline values: CDR1 SGHTA, CDR2 FQGTGA. Trimming pared 5 bases from V and 5 bases from J, leaving 12 bases between. CDR3 loop: CASSPGGQETQYF. CDR3 sequence (DNA): TGTGCCAGCAGCCCTGGGGGGCAGGAGACCCAGTACTTC. The full variable domain, in which reference TRBV7-3 and TRBJ2-5 provide the parts outside the CDR3, is GAGVSQTPSNKVTEKGKYVELRCDPISGHTALYWYRQSLGQGPEFLIYFQGTGAADDSGLPNDRFFAVRPEGSVSTLKIQRTERGDSAVYLCASSPGGQETQYFGPGTRLLVL.

V usage is TRBV5-5 and J usage is TRBJ2-1; 7 bases are a match to TRBD2. This CDR3 comprises 16 residues. Looked up from germline, CDR1 is SGHKS and CDR2 is YYEKEE (reference sequence). With 3 bases clipped from V and 4 bases from J, the junction kept 10 bases outside the gene matches. CDR3 amino acids: CASSWGPVREYNEQFF. The DNA for the CDR3 is TGTGCCAGCAGCTGGGGTCCGGTGCGGGAGTACAATGAGCAGTTCTTC.

The chain is built from TRBV29-1 and TRBJ2-3; the match to TRBD2 covers 8 bases. Per the germline V gene, CDR1 is SQVTM and CDR2 is ANQGSEA. Losses at the gene ends were 7 bases for V and 4 bases for J; bases not matched to a gene: 7. The CDR3 runs 13 residues. In DNA form, the CDR3 reads TGCAGCGGACATGGCGGGGGGCCAGATACGCAGTATTTT. It is translated as CSGHGGGPDTQYF.